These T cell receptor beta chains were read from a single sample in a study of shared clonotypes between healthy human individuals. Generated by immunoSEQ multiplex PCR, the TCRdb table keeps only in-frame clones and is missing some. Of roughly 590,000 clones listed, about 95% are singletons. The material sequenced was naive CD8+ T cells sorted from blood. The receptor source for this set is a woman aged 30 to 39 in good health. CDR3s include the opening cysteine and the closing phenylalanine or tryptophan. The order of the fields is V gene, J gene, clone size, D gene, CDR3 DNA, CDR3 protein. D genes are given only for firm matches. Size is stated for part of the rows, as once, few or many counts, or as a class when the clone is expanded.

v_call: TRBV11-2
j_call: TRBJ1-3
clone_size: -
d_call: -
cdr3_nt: TGTGCCAGCAGCTTAGTGGCTGTTGGAAACACCATATATTTT
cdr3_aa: CASSLVAVGNTIYF

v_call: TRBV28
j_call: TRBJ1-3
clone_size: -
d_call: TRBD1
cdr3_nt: TGTGCCAGCAGTTCAGGGGGTTCTGGAAACACCATATATTTT
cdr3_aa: CASSSGGSGNTIYF

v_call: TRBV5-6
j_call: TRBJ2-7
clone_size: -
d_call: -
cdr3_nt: TGTGCCAGCAGCTTGGCTTTATTAGGGGACGAGCAGTACTTC
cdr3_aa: CASSLALLGDEQYF

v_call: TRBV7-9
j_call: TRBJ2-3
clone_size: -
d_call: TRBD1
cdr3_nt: TGTGCCAGCAGCCCCCAAGTTTACAGGGGGCTGGATACGCAGTATTTT
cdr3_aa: CASSPQVYRGLDTQYF

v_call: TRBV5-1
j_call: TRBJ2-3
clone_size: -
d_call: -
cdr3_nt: TGCGCCAGCAGCAGTGGGACGGCTGACACAGATACGCAGTATTTT
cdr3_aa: CASSSGTADTDTQYF

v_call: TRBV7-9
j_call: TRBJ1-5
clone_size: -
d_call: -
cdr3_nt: TGTGCCAGCAGCTCGTCGTTGCAGGGCAATCAGCCCCAGCATTTT
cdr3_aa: CASSSSLQGNQPQHF

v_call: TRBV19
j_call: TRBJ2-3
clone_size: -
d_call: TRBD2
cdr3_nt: TGTGCCAGTAGTCCGCTAGCGGGCCTTGGGGATACGCAGTATTTT
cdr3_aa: CASSPLAGLGDTQYF

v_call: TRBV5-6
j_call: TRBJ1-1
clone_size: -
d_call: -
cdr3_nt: TGTGCCAGCAGTTCCGAGGGGGAGGCTTTCTTT
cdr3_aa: CASSSEGEAFF

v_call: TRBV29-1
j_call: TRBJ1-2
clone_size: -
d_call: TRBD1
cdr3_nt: TGCAGCGTTGAAGGGGCGGACAGGGGGGACTATGGCTACACCTTC
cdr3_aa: CSVEGADRGDYGYTF

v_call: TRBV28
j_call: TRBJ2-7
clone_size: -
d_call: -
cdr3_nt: TGTGCCAGCAGTTCATCCCCGGGGAAGAGCTCCTACGAGCAGTACTTC
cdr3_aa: CASSSSPGKSSYEQYF

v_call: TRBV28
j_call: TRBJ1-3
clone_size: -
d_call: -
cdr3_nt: TGTGCCAGCAGCGGGCCCCGGGGGCCTGGAAACACCATATATTTT
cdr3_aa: CASSGPRGPGNTIYF

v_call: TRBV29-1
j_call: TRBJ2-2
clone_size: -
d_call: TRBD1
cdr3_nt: TGCAGCGTTGACCTCGGACAGGGTTCCGGGGAGCTGTTTTTT
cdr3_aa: CSVDLGQGSGELFF

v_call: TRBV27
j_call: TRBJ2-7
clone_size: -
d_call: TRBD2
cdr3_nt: TGTGCCAGCAGTGTCCTGCGGGGGTCACCCTACGAGCAGTACTTC
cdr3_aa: CASSVLRGSPYEQYF

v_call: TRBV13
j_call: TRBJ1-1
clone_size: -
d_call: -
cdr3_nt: TGTGCCAGCAGCTTAGGCCCGGGAGGGGCTTTCTTT
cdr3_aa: CASSLGPGGAFF

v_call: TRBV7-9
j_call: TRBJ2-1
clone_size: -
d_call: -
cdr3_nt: TGTGCCAGCAGCTTACCCAGGTACAATGAGCAGTTCTTC
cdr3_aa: CASSLPRYNEQFF

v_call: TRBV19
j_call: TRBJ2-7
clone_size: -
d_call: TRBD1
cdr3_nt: TGTGCCAGTAGTACGGGACAGGGAACCTTCTACGAGCAGTACTTC
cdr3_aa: CASSTGQGTFYEQYF

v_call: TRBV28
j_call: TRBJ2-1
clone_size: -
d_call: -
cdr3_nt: TGTGCCAGCAGTTTAGGTCGGAGGCCCTTCTCTCATGAGCAGTTCTTC
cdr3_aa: CASSLGRRPFSHEQFF

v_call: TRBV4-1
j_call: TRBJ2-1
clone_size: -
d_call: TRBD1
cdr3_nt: TGCGCCAGTCAGAACCGGGACAGGGGAAATGAGCAGTTCTTC
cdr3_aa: CASQNRDRGNEQFF

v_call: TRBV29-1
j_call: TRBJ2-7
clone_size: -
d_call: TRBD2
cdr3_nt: TGCAGCGCTCGAGCGGGAGTTCGCTACGAGCAGTACTTC
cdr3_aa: CSARAGVRYEQYF

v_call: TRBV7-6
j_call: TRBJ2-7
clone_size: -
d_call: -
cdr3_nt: TGTGCCAGCAGCTTAACTACCGGGGACGAGCAGTACTTC
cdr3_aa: CASSLTTGDEQYF

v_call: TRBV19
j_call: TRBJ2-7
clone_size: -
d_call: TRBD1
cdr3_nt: TGTGCCAGTAGTACCGCGGACAGGGGAAGAACCTACGAGCAGTACTTC
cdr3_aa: CASSTADRGRTYEQYF

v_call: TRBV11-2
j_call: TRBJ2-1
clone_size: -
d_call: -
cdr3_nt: TGTGCCAGCAGCTTAGTGGCTGAGGGGCAGTTCTTC
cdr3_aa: CASSLVAEGQFF

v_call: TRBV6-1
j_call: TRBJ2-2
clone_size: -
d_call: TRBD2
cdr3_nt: TGTGCCAGCAGTGGACTAGCGGGAGGCACCGGGGAGCTGTTTTTT
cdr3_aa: CASSGLAGGTGELFF

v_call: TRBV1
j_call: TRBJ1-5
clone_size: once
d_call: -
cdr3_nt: TGCACCAGCAGCCAAGATATTTTGGTGTGGCAGGGCAATCAGCCCCAGCATTTT
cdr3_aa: CTSSQDILVWQGNQPQHF

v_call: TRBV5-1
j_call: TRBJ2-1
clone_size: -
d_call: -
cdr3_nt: TGCGCCAGCAGCTTTGGGGGGACTCCCCCCTACAATGAGCAGTTCTTC
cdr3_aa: CASSFGGTPPYNEQFF

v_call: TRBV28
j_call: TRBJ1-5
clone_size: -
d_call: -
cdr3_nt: TGTGCCAGCAGTCCCTCGAGCAATCAGCCCCAGCATTTT
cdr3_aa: CASSPSSNQPQHF

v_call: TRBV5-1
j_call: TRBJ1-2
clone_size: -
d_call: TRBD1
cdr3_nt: TGCGCCAGCACCGGGACAGTCGATTATGGCTACACCTTC
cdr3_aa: CASTGTVDYGYTF

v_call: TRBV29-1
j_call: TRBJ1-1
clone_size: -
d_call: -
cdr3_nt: TGCAGCGATGGAGACAGTATGAACACTGAAGCTTTCTTT
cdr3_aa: CSDGDSMNTEAFF

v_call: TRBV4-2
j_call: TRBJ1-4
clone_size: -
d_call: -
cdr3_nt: TGTGCCAGCAGCCAGAACCTTGGGCAGCCCGCAACTAATGAAAAACTGTTTTTT
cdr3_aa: CASSQNLGQPATNEKLFF

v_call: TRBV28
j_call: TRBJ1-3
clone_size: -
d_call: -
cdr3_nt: TGTGCCAGCAGTTTATTTTTCTCCAGTTCTGGAAACACCATATATTTT
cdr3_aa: CASSLFFSSSGNTIYF

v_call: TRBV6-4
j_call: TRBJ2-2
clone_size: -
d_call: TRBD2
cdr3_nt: TGTGCCAGCAGTGAAGCGGGAGGGACCGGGGAGCTGTTTTTT
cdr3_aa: CASSEAGGTGELFF

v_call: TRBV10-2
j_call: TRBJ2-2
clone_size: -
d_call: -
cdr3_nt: TGCGCCAGCAGTGAGACAACGAACACCGGGGAGCTGTTTTTT
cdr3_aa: CASSETTNTGELFF

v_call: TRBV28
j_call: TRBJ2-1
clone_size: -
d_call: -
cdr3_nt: TGTGTGCCAAAAAACAATGAGCAGTTCTTC
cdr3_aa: CVPKNNEQFF

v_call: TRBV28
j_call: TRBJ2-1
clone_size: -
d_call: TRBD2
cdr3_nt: TGTGCCAGCAGTACTGGACTAGATCATGAGCAGTTCTTC
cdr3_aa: CASSTGLDHEQFF

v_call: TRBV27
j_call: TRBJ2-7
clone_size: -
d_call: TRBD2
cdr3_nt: TGTGCCAGCAGTTTATTTGCGGGGGGCTACGAGCAGTACTTC
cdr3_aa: CASSLFAGGYEQYF

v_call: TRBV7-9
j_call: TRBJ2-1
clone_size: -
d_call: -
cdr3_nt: TGTGCCAGCAGCTTAGAGGGAGGCCCAAACAATGAGCAGTTCTTC
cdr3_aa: CASSLEGGPNNEQFF

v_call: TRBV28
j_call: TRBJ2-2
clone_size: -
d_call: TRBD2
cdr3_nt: TGTGCCAGCAGTGTACTAGCGGGACCCCCCGGGGAGCTGTTTTTT
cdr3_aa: CASSVLAGPPGELFF

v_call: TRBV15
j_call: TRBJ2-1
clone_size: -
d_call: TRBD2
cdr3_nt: TGTGCCACCAGCAGAGATAAGTCAGAAGGCGGGAGGGCCAGGTACAATGAGCAGTTCTTC
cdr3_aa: CATSRDKSEGGRARYNEQFF

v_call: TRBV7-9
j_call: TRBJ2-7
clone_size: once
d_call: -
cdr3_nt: TGTGCCAGCAGCGTTGGACAGACTTACGAGCAGTACTTC
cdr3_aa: CASSVGQTYEQYF

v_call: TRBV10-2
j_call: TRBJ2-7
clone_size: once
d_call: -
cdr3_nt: TGCGCCAGCAGTTTGGACAGCCGTGGACTAGTCCCGACGTACGAGCAGTACTTC
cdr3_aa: CASSLDSRGLVPTYEQYF

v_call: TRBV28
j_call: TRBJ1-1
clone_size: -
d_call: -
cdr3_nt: TGTGCCAGCACCTCCGCGGGGGCCACTGAAGCTTTCTTT
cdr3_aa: CASTSAGATEAFF

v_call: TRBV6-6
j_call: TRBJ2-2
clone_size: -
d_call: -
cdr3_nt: TGTGCCAGCAGTCAGATTAGCGTACGAGGCACCGGGGAGCTGTTTTTT
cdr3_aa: CASSQISVRGTGELFF

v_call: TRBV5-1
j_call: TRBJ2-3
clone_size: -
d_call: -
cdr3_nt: TGCGCCAGCAGCTTGTTGATGGAGCGCCATACGCAGTATTTT
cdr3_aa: CASSLLMERHTQYF

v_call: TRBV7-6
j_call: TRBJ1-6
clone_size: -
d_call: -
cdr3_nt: TGTGCCAGCAGCCCGACCGACAGGAACTATAATTCACCCCTCCACTTT
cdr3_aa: CASSPTDRNYNSPLHF

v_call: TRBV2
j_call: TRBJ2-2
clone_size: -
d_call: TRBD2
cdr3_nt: TGTGCCAGCAGTCAACTAGGGGAAACATTAGCGGGAGGTAGCTCCGGGGAGCTGTTTTTT
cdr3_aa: CASSQLGETLAGGSSGELFF

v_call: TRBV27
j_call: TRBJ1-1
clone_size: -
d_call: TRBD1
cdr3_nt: TGTGCCAGCAGTTACGCCAGGGGGCGGGCTGAAGCTTTCTTT
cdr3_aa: CASSYARGRAEAFF

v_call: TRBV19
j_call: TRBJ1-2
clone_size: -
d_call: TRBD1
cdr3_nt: TGTGCCAGCGGGTGGGGGACAGCGTATGGCTACACCTTC
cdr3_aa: CASGWGTAYGYTF

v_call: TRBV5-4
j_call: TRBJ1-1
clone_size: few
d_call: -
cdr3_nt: TGTGCCAGCAGCTGGGACACCATGAACACTGAAGCTTTCTTT
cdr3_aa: CASSWDTMNTEAFF

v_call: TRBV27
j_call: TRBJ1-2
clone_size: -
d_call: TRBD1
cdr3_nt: TGTGCCAGCAGGACAACAGGGGCGGTTAATGGCTACACCTTC
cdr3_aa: CASRTTGAVNGYTF

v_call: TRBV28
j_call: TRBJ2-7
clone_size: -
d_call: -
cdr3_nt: TGTGCCAGCAGTTTTGGTCGCCCGGGTTACGAGCAGTACTTC
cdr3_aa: CASSFGRPGYEQYF

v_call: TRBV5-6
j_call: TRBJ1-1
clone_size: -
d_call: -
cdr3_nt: TGTGCCAGCAGCTTCCGGGGTGGGGACGAGAACACTGAAGCTTTCTTT
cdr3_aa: CASSFRGGDENTEAFF

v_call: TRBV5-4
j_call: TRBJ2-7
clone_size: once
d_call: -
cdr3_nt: TGTGCCAGCAGCTCCCTGAGCGGCGGGACCTACGAGCAGTACTTC
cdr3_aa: CASSSLSGGTYEQYF

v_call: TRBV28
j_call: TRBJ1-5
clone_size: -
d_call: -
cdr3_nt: TGTGCCAGCAGGGATGACGGGAGCAATCAGCCCCAGCATTTT
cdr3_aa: CASRDDGSNQPQHF